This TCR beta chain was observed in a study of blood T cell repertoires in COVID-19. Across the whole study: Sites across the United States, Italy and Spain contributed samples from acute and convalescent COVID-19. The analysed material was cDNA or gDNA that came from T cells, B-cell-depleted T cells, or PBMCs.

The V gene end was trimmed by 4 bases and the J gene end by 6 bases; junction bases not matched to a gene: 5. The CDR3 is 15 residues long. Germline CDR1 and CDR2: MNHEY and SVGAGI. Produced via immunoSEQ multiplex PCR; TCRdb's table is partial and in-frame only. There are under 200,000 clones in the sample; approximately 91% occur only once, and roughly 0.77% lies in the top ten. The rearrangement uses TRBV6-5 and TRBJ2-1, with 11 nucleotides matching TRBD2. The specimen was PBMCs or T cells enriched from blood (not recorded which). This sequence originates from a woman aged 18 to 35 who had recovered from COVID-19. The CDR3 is CASSSRLAGPNEQFF. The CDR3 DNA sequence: TGTGCCAGCAGTTCAAGACTAGCGGGACCCAATGAGCAGTTCTTC.